Presented here are 27 T cell receptor beta chains from one specimen sequenced in a study of blood T cell repertoires in COVID-19. Repertoires were generated with immunoSEQ multiplex PCR, while TCRdb's copy carries only in-frame clones and drops some. The sample shows about 190,000 clones, around 90% of them seen only once. Sequences were obtained from peripheral blood. The receptors shown here come from a middle-aged man with acute or convalescent COVID-19.

The rearrangement joins TRBV20-1 to TRBJ2-3; a weak D match, TRBD2 (6 bases). The ends were cut back, 3 bases at V and 1 base at J, with 14 bases in the middle. The CDR3 has 15 amino acids. CDR1 and CDR2 from the germline V gene are DFQATT and SNEGSKA (reference sequence). This CDR3 is CSASDGEAGTDTQYF. For the CDR3, the DNA is TGCAGTGCTAGTGACGGGGAGGCGGGCACAGATACGCAGTATTTT.

The V and J genes are TRBV7-2 and TRBJ1-5, with a possible D match to TRBD1 (6 bases). The length of the CDR3 is 14 residues. Germline CDR1 SGHTA, CDR2 FQGNSA. V gave up 5 bases and J gave up 3 bases, with 11 bases separating them. This CDR3 reads CASSPDRLNQPQHF. CDR3 DNA: TGTGCCAGCAGCCCAGACAGGCTCAATCAGCCCCAGCATTTT.

CDR3 sequence (DNA): TGTGCCAGCAGCTTAGGGGAGGACTATGGCTACACCTTC. Its protein is CASSLGEDYGYTF. The chain uses TRBV5-4 and TRBJ1-2; perhaps TRBD1 as D (5 bases). The ends were cut back, 2 bases at V and 3 bases at J, with 8 bases in the middle. Looked up from germline, CDR1 is SGHNT and CDR2 is YYREEE (reference sequence). The CDR3 loop spans 13 amino acids.

This clone came up once. J is TRBJ2-5 and V is TRBV6-2 or TRBV6-3, with 8 bases that match TRBD2. V lost 5 bases to trimming and J lost 5 bases; unmatched junction nucleotides: 16. Germline V gene data show CDR1 as MNHEY and CDR2 as SVGEGT. This CDR3 spans 17 amino acids. The CDR3 DNA follows: TGTGCCAGCAGTCCACCCCCCGGGGGGGCGGTAGGGGAGACCCAGTACTTC. Translating gives CASSPPPGGAVGETQYF.

V and J are TRBV5-4 and TRBJ2-5, with 9 bases fitting TRBD2. Germline V CDR1 and CDR2: SGHNT, YYREEE (reference sequence). This CDR3 region has 15 residues. The V gene end was trimmed by 3 bases and the J gene end by 3 bases; junction bases not matched to a gene: 6. CDR3 in DNA: TGTGCCAGCAGCTCCCCGGGGACTAGCAAAGAGACCCAGTACTTC. Protein sequence: CASSSPGTSKETQYF.

The gene calls are TRBV4-1 and TRBJ1-3, with TRBD1 matching over 7 bases. This CDR3 region has 15 residues. The germline V gene has CDR1 MGHRA and CDR2 YSYEKL. The J segment lost 2 bases and the V segment lost 1 base, leaving 2 bases of the junction unmatched. This CDR3 reads CASSQVTGAGNTIYF. CDR3 bases: TGCGCCAGCAGCCAAGTTACAGGGGCTGGAAACACCATATATTTT.

The chain has TRBV10-1 and TRBJ2-3; TRBD1 aligns across 7 bases. There are 17 residues in the CDR3. Germline V lookup: CDR1 WNHNN, CDR2 SYGVQD (reference sequence). J lost 4 bases, V lost 4 bases, and 14 bases had no gene match. Here the CDR3 DNA reads TGCGCCAGCAGTGGGGCGCCCAGACAGGGTCTGGCAGATACGCAGTATTTT. It translates to CASSGAPRQGLADTQYF.

This clone has just one count. The chain employs TRBV7-2 and TRBJ1-3; 7 bases fit TRBD1. Germline trimming cut 5 bases from V and 2 bases from J; bases unmatched to any gene: 3. The germline CDR1 and CDR2 sequences are SGHTA and FQGNSA. This CDR3 is 14 amino acids long. The DNA of the CDR3 is TGTGCCAGCAGCCCGGGGACAGCTGGAAACACCATATATTTT. The encoded protein is CASSPGTAGNTIYF.

The chain recombines TRBV18 with TRBJ1-6; D is ambiguous. The CDR3 runs 12 residues. Trimming cost V 2 bases and J 8 bases, with 4 bases left between them. Per the germline V gene, CDR1 is KGHSH and CDR2 is LQKENI. The CDR3: CASSPDYSPLHF. The CDR3 nucleotides are TGTGCCAGCTCACCAGACTATTCACCCCTCCACTTT.

V and J are TRBV7-2 and TRBJ1-2; no reliable D call. The CDR3 extends over 14 amino acids. The V gene's germline CDR1 is SGHTA and CDR2 FQGNSA. The ends were cut back, 3 bases at V and 8 bases at J, with 16 bases in the middle. The CDR3 loop reads CASSLEASIGGYTF. CDR3 nucleotides: TGTGCCAGCAGCTTGGAAGCGAGCATCGGGGGCTACACCTTC.

The gene calls are TRBV11-3 and TRBJ2-1; tentatively, D is TRBD1 (7 bases). The CDR3 extends over 13 amino acids. Trimming stripped 2 bases from V and 10 bases from J, with 12 bases between. Germline CDR1 is SGHNT and CDR2 is YENEEA. DNA of the CDR3: TGTGCCAGCAGCTTAAGGCAGGGGGGCGAGCAGTTCTTC. Its protein is CASSLRQGGEQFF.

CDR3 sequence (DNA): TGTGCCAGTACCTCCACAGGGAGAGGAAACTCCTACGAGCAGTACTTC. This gives the protein CASTSTGRGNSYEQYF. V gene TRBV19 combines with J gene TRBJ2-7; possible D gene TRBD1, 6 bases. The CDR3 covers 16 residues. V gave up 7 bases and J gave up 0 bases, with 19 bases separating them. CDR1 is LNHDA and CDR2 is SQIVND in the germline V gene (reference sequence).

This chain links TRBV6-5 with TRBJ2-7; TRBD1 aligns across 8 bases. The CDR3 has 14 residues. Germline trimming cut 7 bases from V and 2 bases from J; bases unmatched to any gene: 7. CDR1 and CDR2 from the germline V gene are MNHEY and SVGAGI. CDR3 residues: CASKRGQVTYEQYF. The CDR3 region has the DNA TGTGCCAGCAAGAGGGGACAGGTCACCTACGAGCAGTACTTC.

The chain uses TRBV7-2 and TRBJ1-2; 8 bases are shared with TRBD1. V was pared by 1 base and J by 0 bases, with 1 base of the junction left unmatched. Germline V CDR1 and CDR2: SGHTA, FQGNSA. CDR3 length: 15 amino acids. CDR3 DNA: TGTGCCAGCAGCTTAGGGGGACAGGCTAACTATGGCTACACCTTC. Translated: CASSLGGQANYGYTF.

This clone has a single count. This chain uses TRBV10-3 with TRBJ2-7, with 8 bases aligning to TRBD1. The germline CDR1 and CDR2 sequences are ENHRY and SYGVKD. The V gene end was trimmed by 8 bases and the J gene end by 6 bases; junction bases not matched to a gene: 15. This CDR3 is built from 15 residues. For the CDR3, the DNA is TGTGCCATCGGCCTCGGCACAGGGGGTAAGGTCGAGCAGTACTTC. This sequence encodes CAIGLGTGGKVEQYF.

This clone was recorded only once. The chain has TRBV6-5 and TRBJ2-2, with a tentative D call TRBD2 (6 bases). Deletions cut 7 bases from V and 5 bases from J, with 11 bases between. The CDR3 consists of 13 residues. Looked up from germline, CDR1 is MNHEY and CDR2 is SVGAGI. The CDR3 spells CASTPGGTGELFF. CDR3 DNA: TGTGCCAGCACCCCCGGGGGAACCGGGGAGCTGTTTTTT.

The chain joins TRBV9 to TRBJ2-7, with 7 nucleotides matching TRBD1. The V gene's germline CDR1 is SGDLS and CDR2 YYNGEE. The CDR3 covers 15 residues. J gave up 0 bases and V 3 bases, and 6 bases lay outside the gene matches. CDR3: CASSAGTVNSYEQYF. CDR3 DNA: TGTGCCAGCAGCGCCGGGACAGTAAACTCCTACGAGCAGTACTTC.

The genes are TRBV18 and TRBJ1-4; D gene unclear. This CDR3 spans 17 amino acids. Germline V gene data show CDR1 as KGHSH and CDR2 as LQKENI. The ends were cut back, 3 bases at V and 0 bases at J, with 14 bases in the middle. CDR3 region: CASSPPEQYATNEKLFF. DNA of the CDR3: TGTGCCAGCTCACCTCCGGAACAGTATGCAACTAATGAAAAACTGTTTTTT.

The chain recombines TRBV18 with TRBJ1-1, with D unclear. The V gene lost 2 bases and the J gene lost 5 bases, with 6 bases spanning the gap. The CDR3 loop spans 12 amino acids. CDR1 and CDR2 from the germline V gene are KGHSH and LQKENI. The CDR3 sequence: CASSPGRTEAFF. CDR3 nucleotides: TGTGCCAGCTCACCAGGGAGAACTGAAGCTTTCTTT.

The chain combines TRBV18 with TRBJ2-1, with TRBD2 matching 7 bases. The V gene's germline CDR1 is KGHSH and CDR2 LQKENI. The J segment lost 4 bases and the V segment lost 3 bases, leaving 12 bases of the junction unmatched. The CDR3 is 17 residues long. CDR3 loop: CASSPEGGRGSYNEQFF. In nucleotides, the CDR3 is TGTGCCAGCTCACCGGAGGGTGGGCGGGGGAGTTACAATGAGCAGTTCTTC. Drawing the rest from reference TRBV18 and TRBJ2-1, the complete variable domain is NAGVMQNPRHLVRRRGQEARLRCSPMKGHSHVYWYRQLPEEGLKFMVYLQKENIIDESGMPKERFSAEFPKEGPSILRIQQVVRGDSAAYFCASSPEGGRGSYNEQFFGPGTRLTVL.

The chain employs TRBV18 and TRBJ2-7, with 10 nucleotides matching TRBD1. CDR1 is KGHSH, CDR2 LQKENI, per germline. The CDR3 is made up of 14 amino acids. The trim removed 6 bases at V and 4 bases at J, leaving 6 bases unmatched. This CDR3 is CASSPGTGEYEQYF. CDR3 DNA: TGTGCCAGCTCTCCCGGGACAGGGGAGTACGAGCAGTACTTC.

A few counts support this clone. CDR3 coding DNA: TGTGCCAGCAGCCAAGATAACCCGAGCTGGGCGGGGTACGAGCAGTACTTC. Amino acid sequence: CASSQDNPSWAGYEQYF. The chain employs TRBV3-1 (or the pseudogene TRBV3-2) and TRBJ2-7; D is possibly TRBD2 (6 bases). Germline assignment: CDR1 LGHDT and CDR2 YNNKEL (reference sequence). There are 17 residues in the CDR3. Trimming removed 0 bases at V and 4 bases at J, with 19 bases between.

In its sample, this clone was seen a few times. The chain carries TRBV6-5 and TRBJ1-3; D unresolved. In germline, CDR1 is MNHEY, CDR2 SVGAGI. The CDR3 has 14 residues. The V and J ends lost 1 base and 0 bases respectively, with 4 bases between them. The CDR3 sequence is CASSYYSSGNTIYF. CDR3 DNA sequence: TGTGCCAGCAGTTACTACAGCTCTGGAAACACCATATATTTT.

The rearrangement joins TRBV4-1 to TRBJ2-7; D may be TRBD1 (5 bases). Germline V gene sequence: CDR1 MGHRA, CDR2 YSYEKL. Trimming shortened V by 1 base and J by 2 bases, and 18 bases separated the two germline ends. This CDR3 is built from 17 residues. In DNA form, the CDR3 reads TGCGCCAGCAGCCAAGTTGATTTCACAGGTAATACCTACGAGCAGTACTTC. Protein sequence: CASSQVDFTGNTYEQYF.

The J gene is TRBJ1-2, the V gene TRBV10-3; weak D call: TRBD1 (6 bases). Germline V lookup: CDR1 ENHRY, CDR2 SYGVKD. V lost 3 bases to trimming and J lost 6 bases, with 11 bases between them. The CDR3 runs 13 residues. This CDR3 is CAISDLGAHGYTF. For the CDR3, the DNA is TGTGCCATCAGTGACCTGGGGGCTCATGGCTACACCTTC.

The V and J genes are TRBV5-1 and TRBJ2-5, with D maybe TRBD2 (5 bases). The CDR3 is 14 amino acids. The ends were cut back, 0 bases at V and 5 bases at J, with 11 bases in the middle. Germline V gene lookup returns CDR1 SGHRS and CDR2 YFSETQ. CDR3 sequence: CASSLDRGWETQYF. CDR3 bases: TGCGCCAGCAGCTTGGACAGAGGGTGGGAGACCCAGTACTTC.

The genes are TRBV14 and TRBJ2-2; TRBD1 agrees at 8 bases. This CDR3 region has 17 residues. Germline CDR1 is SGHDN and CDR2 is FVKESK. The ends lost 4 bases at V and 3 bases at J; junction bases unmatched: 10. The CDR3 spells CASSPERAGGHTGELFF. DNA of the CDR3: TGTGCCAGCAGCCCCGAACGGGCAGGGGGCCACACCGGGGAGCTGTTTTTT.